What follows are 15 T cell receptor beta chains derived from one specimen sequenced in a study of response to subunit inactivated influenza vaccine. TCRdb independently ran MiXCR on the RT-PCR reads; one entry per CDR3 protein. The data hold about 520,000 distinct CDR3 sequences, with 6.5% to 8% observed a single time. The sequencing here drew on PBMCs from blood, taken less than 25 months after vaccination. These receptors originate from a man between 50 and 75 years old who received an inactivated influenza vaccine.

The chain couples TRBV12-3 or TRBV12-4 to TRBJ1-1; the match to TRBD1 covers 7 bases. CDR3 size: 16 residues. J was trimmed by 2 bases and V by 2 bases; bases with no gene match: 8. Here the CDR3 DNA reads TGTGCCAGCAGTTTAACCGCGAGACAGGGTAACACTGAAGCTTTCTTT. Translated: CASSLTARQGNTEAFF.

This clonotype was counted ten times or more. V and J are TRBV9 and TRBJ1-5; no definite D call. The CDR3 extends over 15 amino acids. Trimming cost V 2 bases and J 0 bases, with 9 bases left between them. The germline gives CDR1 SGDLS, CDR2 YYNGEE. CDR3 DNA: TGTGCCAGCAGCGTTGAGGAATATAGCAATCAGCCCCAGCATTTT. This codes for CASSVEEYSNQPQHF.

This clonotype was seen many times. Here the CDR3 reads CASSDPVLGRDTQYF. The DNA for the CDR3 is TGTGCCAGCAGCGACCCGGTTCTGGGCAGGGATACGCAGTATTTT. V and J are TRBV7-9 and TRBJ2-3; D is unclear. Trimming removed 5 bases from V and 6 bases from J, with 18 bases in between. Germline CDR1 is SEHNR and CDR2 is FQNEAQ (reference sequence). The CDR3 has 15 amino acids.

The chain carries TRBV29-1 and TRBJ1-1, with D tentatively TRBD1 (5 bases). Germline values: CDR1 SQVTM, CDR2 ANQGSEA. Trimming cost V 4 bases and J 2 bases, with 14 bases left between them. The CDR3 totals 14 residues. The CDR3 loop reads CSVAGRVGNTEAFF. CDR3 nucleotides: TGCAGCGTTGCGGGCAGGGTGGGAAACACTGAAGCTTTCTTT.

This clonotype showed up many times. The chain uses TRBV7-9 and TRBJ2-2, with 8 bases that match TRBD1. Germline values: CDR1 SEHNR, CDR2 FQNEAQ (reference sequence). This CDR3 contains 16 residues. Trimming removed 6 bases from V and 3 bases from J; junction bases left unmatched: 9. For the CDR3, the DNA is TGTGCCAGCAGAACATGGCAGGGGGCTTACACCGGGGAGCTGTTTTTT. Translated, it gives CASRTWQGAYTGELFF.

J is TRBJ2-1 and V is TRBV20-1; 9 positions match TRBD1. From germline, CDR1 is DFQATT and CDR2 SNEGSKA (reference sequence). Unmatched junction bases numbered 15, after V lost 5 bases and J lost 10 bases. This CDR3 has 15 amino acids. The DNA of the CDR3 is TGCAGTGCTGGTCGTAGAGACAGGGGGAGGGGCGAGCAGTTCTTC. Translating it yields CSAGRRDRGRGEQFF.

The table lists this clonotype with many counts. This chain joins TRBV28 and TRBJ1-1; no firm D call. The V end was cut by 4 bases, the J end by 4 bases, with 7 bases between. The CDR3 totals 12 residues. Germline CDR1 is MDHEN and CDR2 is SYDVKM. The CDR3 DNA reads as TGTGCCAGCAGTTCGGCAGCCACTGAAGCTTTCTTT. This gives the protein CASSSAATEAFF.

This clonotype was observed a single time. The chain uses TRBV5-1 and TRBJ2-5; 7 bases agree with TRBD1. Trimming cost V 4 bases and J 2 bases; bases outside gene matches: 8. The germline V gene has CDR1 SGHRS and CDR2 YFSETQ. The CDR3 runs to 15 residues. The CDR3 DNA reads TGCGCCAGCAGCCCGGGACAGAACCGACAAGAGACCCAGTACTTC. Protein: CASSPGQNRQETQYF.

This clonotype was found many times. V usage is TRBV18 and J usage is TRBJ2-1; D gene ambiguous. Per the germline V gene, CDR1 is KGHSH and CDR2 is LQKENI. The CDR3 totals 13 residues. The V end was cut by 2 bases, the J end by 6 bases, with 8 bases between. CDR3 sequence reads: CASSPGSRNEQFF. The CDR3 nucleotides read TGTGCCAGCTCACCAGGGTCCCGCAATGAGCAGTTCTTC.

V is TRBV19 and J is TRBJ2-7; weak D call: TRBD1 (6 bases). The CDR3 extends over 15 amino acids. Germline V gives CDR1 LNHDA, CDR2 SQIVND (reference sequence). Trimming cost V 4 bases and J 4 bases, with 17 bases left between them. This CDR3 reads CASSNGGSRKYEQYF. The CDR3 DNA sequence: TGTGCCAGTAGTAATGGGGGCTCTCGCAAATACGAGCAGTACTTC.

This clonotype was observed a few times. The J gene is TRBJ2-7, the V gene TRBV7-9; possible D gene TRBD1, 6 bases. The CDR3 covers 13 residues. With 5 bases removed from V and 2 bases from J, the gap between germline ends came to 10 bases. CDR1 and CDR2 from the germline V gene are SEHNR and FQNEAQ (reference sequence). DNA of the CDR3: TGTGCCAGCAGCCGGGACACCCCCTACGAGCAGTACTTC. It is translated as CASSRDTPYEQYF.

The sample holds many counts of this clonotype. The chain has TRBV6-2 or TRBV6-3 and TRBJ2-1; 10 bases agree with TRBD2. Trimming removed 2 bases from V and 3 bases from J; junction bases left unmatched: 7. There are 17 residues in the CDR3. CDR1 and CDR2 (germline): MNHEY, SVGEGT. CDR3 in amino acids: CASSYLAGDSYYNEQFF. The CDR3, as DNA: TGTGCCAGCAGTTACCTAGCGGGAGATTCATACTACAATGAGCAGTTCTTC.

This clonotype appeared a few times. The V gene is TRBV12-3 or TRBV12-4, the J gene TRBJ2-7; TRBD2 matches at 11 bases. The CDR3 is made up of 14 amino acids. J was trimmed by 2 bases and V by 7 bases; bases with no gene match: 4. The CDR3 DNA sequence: TGTGCCAGCACCACGACTAGCGGGACCTACGAGCAGTACTTC. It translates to CASTTTSGTYEQYF.

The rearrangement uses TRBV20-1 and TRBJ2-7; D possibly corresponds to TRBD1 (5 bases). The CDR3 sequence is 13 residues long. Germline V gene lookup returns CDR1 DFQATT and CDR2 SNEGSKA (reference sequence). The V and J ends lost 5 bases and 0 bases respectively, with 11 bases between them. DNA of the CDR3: TGCAGTGCTGACAGACCGCTCTCCTACGAGCAGTACTTC. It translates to CSADRPLSYEQYF.

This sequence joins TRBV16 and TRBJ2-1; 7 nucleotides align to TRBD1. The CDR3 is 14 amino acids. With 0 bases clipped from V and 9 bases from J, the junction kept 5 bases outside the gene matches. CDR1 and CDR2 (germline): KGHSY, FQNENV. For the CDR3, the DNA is TGTGCCAGCAGCCAATCTGGACAGGCAGGTGAGCAGTTCTTC. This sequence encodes CASSQSGQAGEQFF.